Given below is one TCR beta chain in context. Source study methods: By means of reference gene primer amplification, nucleated cell counts were estimated. TCRdb's copy holds only in-frame clones and misses some; the assay was immunoSEQ multiplex PCR. For V, J and clone size, that table is used; D and trimming come from the DNA. The data show approximately 88,000 clones, around 80% seen once. The data originate from a study of blood T cell repertoires in COVID-19. Study information: The United States, Italy and Spain supplied acute and convalescent COVID-19 samples. Sample material is recorded as cDNA or gDNA derived from T cells, B-cell-depleted T cells, or PBMCs.

V shed 1 base, J shed 2 bases, and the junction held 5 bases outside the gene matches. This CDR3 region has 15 residues. Germline-derived CDR1 and CDR2 are SGHTA and FQGNSA. The chain couples TRBV7-2 to TRBJ2-7; 7 bases line up with TRBD2. Sequencing was performed on peripheral blood. The clonotype originates from a human donor in a cohort sampled during active COVID-19. This CDR3 is CASSLGSGNPYEQYF. Written as DNA, the CDR3 is TGTGCCAGCAGCTTAGGGAGCGGGAACCCCTACGAGCAGTACTTC.